This T cell receptor (beta chain) was profiled in a study of OX40 agonist ivuxolimab in advanced cancers. Study-wide background: At 0.01 to 10 mg/kg, ivuxolimab was administered intravenously to patients every 2 weeks. The study's findings and limits: Expanded clones were, on average, more numerous among CD8+ T cells than CD4+.

Remarks on this clone: No antigen is known for it.

Method: immunoSEQ multiplex PCR; TCRdb's copy keeps in-frame clones and lacks some. The sample shows about 62,000 clones, more than 65% of them seen only once. The sample in question was CD4+ or CD8+ T cells sorted from blood, obtained in a trial of the OX40 agonist ivuxolimab. The clonotype was recovered from an adult with an advanced solid tumor such as melanoma, head and neck, liver or kidney cancer.

CDR3: CASSSPRGSAAEQYF. For the CDR3, the DNA is TGTGCCAGTAGTTCCCCACGGGGCAGCGCAGCCGAGCAGTACTTC. The chain recombines TRBV19 with TRBJ2-7; D may be TRBD1 or TRBD2 (5 bases each). V was clipped by 5 bases and J by 6 bases, with 20 bases between them. This CDR3 spans 15 amino acids. The V gene's germline CDR1 is LNHDA and CDR2 SQIVND (reference sequence).